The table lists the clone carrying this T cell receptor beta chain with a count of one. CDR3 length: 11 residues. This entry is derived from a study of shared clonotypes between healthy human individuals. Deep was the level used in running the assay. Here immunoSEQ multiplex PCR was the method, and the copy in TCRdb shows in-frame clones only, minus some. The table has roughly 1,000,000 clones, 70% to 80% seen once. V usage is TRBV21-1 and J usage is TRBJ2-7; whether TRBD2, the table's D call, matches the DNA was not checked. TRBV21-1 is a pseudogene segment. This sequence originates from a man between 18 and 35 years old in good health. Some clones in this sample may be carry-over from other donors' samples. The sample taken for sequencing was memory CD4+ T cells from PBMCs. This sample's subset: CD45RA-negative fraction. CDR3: CASSRCRRQYF. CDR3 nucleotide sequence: TGTGCCAGCTCAAGGTGTAGGAGGCAGTACTTC.